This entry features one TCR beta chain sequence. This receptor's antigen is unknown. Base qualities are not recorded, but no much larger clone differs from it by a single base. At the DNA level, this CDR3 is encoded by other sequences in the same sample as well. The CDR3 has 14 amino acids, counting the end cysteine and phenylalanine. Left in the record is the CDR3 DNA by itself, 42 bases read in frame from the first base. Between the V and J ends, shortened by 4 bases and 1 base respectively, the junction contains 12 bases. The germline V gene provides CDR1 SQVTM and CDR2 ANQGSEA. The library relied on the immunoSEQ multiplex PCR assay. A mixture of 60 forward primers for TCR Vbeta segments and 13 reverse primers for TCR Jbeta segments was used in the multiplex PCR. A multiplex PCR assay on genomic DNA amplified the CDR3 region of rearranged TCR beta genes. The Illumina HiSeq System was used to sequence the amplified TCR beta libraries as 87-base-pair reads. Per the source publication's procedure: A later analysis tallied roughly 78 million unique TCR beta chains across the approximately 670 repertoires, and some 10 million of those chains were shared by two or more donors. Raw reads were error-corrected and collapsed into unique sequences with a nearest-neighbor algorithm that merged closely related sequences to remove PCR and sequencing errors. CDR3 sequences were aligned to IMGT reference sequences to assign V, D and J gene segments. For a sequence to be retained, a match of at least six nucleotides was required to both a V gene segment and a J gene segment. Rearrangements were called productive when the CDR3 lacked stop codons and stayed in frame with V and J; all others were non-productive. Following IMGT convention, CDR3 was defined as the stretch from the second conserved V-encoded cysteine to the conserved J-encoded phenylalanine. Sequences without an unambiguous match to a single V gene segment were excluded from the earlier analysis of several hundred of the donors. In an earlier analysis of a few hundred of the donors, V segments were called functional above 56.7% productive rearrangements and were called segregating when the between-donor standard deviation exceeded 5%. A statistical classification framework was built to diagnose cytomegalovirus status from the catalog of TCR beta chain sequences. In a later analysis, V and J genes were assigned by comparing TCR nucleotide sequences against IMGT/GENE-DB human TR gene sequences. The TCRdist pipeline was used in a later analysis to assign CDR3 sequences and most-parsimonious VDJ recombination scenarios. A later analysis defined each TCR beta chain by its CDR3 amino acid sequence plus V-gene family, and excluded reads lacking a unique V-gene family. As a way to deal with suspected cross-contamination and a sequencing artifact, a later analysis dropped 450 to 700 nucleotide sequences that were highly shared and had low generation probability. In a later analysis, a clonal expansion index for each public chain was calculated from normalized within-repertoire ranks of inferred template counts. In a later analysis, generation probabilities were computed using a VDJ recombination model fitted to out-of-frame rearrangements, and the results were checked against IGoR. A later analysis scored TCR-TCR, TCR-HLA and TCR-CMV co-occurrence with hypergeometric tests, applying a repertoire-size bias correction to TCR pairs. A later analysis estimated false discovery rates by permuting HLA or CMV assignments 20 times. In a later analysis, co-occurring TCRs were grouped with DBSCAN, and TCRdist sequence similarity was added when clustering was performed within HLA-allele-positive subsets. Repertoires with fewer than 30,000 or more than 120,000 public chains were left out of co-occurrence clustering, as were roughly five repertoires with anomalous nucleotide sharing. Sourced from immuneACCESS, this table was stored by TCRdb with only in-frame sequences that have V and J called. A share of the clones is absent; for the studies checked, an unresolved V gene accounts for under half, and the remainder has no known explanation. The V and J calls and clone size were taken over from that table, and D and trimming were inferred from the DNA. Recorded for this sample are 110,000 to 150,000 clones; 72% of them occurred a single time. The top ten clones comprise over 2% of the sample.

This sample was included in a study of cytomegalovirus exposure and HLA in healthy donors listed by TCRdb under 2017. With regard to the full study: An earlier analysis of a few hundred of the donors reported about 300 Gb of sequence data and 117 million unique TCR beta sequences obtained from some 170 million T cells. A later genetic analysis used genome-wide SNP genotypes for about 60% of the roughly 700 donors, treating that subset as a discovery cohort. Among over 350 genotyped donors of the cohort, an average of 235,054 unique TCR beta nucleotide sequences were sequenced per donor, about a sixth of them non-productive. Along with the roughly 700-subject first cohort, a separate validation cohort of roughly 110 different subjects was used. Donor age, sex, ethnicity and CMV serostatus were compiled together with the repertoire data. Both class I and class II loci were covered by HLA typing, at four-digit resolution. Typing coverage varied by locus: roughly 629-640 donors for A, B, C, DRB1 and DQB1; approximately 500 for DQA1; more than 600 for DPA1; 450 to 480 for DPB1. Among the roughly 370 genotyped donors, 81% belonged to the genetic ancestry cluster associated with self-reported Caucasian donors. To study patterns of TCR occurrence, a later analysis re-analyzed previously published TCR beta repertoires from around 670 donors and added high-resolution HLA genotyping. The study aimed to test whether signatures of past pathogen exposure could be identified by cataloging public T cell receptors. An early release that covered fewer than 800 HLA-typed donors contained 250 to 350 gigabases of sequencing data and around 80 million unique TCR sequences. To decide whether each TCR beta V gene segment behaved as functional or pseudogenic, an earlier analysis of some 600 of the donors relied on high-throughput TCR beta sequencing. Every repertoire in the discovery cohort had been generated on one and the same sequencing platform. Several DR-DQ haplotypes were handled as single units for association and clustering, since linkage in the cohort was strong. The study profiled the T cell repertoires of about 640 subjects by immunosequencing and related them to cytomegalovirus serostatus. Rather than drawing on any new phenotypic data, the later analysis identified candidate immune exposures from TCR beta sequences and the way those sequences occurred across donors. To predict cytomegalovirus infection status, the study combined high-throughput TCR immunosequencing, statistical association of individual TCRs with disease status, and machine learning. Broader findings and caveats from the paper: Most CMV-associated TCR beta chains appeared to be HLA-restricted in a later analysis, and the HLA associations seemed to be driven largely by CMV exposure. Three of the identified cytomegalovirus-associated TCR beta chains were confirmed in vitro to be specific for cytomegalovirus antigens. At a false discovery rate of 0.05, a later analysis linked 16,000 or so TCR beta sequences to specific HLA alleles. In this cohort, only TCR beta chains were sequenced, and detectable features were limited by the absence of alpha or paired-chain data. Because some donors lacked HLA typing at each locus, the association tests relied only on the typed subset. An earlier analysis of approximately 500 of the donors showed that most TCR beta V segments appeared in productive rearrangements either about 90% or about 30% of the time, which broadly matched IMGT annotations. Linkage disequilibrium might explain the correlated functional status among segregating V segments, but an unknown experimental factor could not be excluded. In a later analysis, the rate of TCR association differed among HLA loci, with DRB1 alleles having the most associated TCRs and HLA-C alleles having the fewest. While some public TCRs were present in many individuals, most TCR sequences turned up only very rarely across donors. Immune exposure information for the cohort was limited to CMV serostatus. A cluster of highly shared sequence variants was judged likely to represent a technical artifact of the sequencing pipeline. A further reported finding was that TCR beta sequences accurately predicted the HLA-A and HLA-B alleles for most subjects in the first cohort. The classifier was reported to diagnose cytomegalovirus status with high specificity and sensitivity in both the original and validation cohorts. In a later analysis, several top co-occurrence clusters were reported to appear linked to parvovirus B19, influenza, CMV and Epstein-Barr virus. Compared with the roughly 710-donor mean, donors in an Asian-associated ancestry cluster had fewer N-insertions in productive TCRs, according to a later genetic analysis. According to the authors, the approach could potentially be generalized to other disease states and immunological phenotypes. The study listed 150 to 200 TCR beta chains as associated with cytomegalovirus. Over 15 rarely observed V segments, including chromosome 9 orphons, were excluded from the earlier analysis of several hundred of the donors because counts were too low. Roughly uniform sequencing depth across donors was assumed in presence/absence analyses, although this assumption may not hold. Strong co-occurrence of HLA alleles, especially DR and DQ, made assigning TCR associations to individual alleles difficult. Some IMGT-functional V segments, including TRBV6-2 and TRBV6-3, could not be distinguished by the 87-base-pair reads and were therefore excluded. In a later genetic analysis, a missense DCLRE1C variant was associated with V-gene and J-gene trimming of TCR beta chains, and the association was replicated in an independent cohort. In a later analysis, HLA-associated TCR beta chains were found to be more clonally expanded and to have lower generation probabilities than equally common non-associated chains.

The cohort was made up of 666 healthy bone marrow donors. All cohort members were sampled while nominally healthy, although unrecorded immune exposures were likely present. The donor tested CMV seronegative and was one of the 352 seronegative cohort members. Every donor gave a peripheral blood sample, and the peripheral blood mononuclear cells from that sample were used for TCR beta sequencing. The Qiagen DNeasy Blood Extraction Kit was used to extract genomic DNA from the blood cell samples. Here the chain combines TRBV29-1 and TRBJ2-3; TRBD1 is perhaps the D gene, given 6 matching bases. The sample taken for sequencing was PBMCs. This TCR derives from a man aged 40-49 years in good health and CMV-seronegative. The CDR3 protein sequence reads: CSVVGSGGTDTQYF. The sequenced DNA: TGCAGCGTTGTCGGATCAGGGGGCACAGATACGCAGTATTTT.